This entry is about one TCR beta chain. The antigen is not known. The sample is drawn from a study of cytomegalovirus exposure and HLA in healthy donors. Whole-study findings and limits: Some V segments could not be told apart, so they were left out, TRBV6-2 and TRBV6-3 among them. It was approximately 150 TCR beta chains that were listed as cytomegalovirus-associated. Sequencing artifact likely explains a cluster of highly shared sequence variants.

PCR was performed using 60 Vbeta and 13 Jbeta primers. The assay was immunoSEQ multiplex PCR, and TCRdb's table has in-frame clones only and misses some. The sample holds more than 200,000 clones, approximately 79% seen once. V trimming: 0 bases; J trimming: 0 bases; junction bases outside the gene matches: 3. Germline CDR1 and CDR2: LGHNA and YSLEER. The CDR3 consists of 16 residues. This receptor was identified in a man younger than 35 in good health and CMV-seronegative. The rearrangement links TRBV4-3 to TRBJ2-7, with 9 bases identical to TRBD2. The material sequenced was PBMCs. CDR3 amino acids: CASSQEPAGGSYEQYF. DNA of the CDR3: TGCGCCAGCAGCCAAGAGCCAGCGGGGGGCTCCTACGAGCAGTACTTC.